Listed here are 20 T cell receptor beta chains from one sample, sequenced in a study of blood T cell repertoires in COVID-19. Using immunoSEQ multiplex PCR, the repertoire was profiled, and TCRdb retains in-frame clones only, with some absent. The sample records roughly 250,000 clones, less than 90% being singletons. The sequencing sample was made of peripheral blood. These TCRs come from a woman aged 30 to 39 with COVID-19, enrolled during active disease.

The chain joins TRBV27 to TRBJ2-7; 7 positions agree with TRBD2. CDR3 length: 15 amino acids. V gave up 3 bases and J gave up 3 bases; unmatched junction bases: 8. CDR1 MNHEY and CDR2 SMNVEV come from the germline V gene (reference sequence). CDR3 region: CASSFHGGSLYEQYF. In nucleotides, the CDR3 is TGTGCCAGCAGTTTCCACGGGGGGAGTCTCTACGAGCAGTACTTC.

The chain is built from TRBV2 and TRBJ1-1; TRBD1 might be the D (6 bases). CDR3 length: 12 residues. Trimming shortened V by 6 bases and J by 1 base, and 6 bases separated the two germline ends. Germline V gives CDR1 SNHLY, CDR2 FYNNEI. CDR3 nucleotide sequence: TGTGCCAGCAGGACAGGGAACACTGAAGCTTTCTTT. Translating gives CASRTGNTEAFF.

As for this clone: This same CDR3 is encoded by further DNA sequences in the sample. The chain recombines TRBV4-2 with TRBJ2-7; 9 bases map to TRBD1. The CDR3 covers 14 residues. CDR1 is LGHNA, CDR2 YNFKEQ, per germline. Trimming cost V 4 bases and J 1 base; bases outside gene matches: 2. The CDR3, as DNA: TGTGCCAGCAGCCCGGGACAGGGATCCTACGAGCAGTACTTC. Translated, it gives CASSPGQGSYEQYF.

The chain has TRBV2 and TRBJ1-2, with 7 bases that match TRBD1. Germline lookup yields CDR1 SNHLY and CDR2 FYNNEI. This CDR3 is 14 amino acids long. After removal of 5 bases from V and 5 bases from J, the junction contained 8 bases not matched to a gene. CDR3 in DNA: TGTGCCAGCAGTCGAGAGACAGGGAATTATGGCTACACCTTC. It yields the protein CASSRETGNYGYTF. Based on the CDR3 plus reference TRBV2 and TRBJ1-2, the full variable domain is EPEVTQTPSHQVTQMGQEVILRCVPISNHLYFYWYRQILGQKVEFLVSFYNNEISEKSEIFDDQFSVERPDGSNFTLKIRSTKLEDSAMYFCASSRETGNYGYTFGSGTRLTVV.

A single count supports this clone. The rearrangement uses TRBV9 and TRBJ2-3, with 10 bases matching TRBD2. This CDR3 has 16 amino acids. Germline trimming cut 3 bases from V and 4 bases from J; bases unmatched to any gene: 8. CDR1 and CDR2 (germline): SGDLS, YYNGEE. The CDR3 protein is CASSALLAGTADTQYF. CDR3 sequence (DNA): TGTGCCAGCAGCGCCTTACTAGCGGGGACCGCAGATACGCAGTATTTT.

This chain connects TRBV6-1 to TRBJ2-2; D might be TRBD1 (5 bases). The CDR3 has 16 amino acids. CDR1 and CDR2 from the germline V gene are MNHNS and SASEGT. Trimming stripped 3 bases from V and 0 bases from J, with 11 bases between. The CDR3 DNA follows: TGTGCCAGCAGTGATACTGGGGCCCCGAACACCGGGGAGCTGTTTTTT. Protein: CASSDTGAPNTGELFF.

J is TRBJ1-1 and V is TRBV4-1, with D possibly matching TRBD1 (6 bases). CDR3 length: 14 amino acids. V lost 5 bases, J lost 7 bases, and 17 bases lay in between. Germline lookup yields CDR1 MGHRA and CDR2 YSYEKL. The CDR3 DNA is TGCGCCAGCAGCTTCCAGGGGAGAGTGAATGAAGCTTTCTTT. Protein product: CASSFQGRVNEAFF.

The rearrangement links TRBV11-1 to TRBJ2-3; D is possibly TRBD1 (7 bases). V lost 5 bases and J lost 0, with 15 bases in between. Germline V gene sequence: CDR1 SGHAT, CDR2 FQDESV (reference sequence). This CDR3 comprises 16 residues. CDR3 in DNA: TGTGCCAGCAGCACGACACCAGGGGGGAGCACAGATACGCAGTATTTT. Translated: CASSTTPGGSTDTQYF.

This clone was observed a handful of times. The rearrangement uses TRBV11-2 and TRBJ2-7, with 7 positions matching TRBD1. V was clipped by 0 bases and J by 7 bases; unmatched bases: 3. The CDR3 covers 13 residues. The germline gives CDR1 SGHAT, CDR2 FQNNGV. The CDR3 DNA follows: TGTGCCAGCAGCTTAGACAGGGGGTGGGAGCAGTACTTC. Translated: CASSLDRGWEQYF.

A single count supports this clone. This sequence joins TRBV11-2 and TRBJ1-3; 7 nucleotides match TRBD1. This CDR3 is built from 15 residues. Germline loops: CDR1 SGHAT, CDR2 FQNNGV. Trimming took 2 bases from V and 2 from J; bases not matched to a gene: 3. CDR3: CASSLNRGPGNTIYF. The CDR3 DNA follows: TGTGCCAGCAGCTTAAACAGGGGACCTGGAAACACCATATATTTT.

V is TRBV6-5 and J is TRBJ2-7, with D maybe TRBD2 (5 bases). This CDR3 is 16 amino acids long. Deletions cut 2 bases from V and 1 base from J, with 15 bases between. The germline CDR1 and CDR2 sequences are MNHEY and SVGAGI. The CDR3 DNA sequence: TGTGCCAGCAGTTACCGAGGGTGGGTAGGATCCTACGAGCAGTACTTC. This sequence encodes CASSYRGWVGSYEQYF.

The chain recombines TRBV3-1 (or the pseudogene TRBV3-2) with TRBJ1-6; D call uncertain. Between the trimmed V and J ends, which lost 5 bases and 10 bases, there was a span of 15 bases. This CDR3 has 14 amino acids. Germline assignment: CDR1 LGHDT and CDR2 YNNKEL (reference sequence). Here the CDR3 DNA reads TGTGCCAGCAGCTTCCTTCAGCTGGAGTCACCCCTCCACTTT. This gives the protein CASSFLQLESPLHF.

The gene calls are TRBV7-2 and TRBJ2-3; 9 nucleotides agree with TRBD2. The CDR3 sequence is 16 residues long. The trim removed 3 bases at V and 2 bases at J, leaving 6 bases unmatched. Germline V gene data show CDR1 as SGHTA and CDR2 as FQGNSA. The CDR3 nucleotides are TGTGCCAGCAGCTTCGCAGCGGGGGGTACCACAGATACGCAGTATTTT. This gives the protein CASSFAAGGTTDTQYF.

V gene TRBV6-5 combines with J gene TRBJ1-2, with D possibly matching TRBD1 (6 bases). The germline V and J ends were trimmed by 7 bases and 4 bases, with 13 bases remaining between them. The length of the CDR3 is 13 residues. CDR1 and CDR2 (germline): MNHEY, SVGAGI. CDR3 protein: CASTAQGGYGYTF. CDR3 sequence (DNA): TGTGCCAGCACGGCACAAGGGGGCTATGGCTACACCTTC.

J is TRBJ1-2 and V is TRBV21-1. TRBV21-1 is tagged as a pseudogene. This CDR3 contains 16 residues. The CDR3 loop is CASSKVRGITNYGYTF. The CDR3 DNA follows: TGTGCCAGCAGCAAAGTCCGGGGAATAACAAACTATGGCTACACCTTC.

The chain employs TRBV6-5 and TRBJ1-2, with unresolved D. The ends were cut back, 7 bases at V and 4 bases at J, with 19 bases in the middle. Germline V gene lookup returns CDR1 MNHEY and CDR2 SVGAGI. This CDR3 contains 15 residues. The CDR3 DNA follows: TGTGCCAGCACCCCCTCCCAGGCAGCTTTCTATGGCTACACCTTC. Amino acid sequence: CASTPSQAAFYGYTF.

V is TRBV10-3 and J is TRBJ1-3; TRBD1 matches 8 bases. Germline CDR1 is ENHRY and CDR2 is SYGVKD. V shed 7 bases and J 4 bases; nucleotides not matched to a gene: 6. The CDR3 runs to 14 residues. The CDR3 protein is CAITPGQGGNTIYF. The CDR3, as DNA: TGTGCCATCACCCCTGGACAGGGAGGAAACACCATATATTTT.

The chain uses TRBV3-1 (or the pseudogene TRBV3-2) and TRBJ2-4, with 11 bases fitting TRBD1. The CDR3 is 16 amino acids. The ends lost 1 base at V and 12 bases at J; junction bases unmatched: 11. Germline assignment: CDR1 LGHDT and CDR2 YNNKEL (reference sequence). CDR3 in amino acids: CASSQVSGTGGGNQYF. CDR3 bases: TGTGCCAGCAGCCAAGTCTCCGGGACAGGGGGTGGAAATCAGTACTTC.

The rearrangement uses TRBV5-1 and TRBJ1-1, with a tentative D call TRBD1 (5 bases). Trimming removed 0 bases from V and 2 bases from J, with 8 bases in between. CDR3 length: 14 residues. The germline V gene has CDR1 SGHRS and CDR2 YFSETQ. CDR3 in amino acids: CASSLEDINTEAFF. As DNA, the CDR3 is TGCGCCAGCAGCTTGGAGGACATCAACACTGAAGCTTTCTTT. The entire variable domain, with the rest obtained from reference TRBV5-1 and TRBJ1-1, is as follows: KAGVTQTPRYLIKTRGQQVTLSCSPISGHRSVSWYQQTPGQGLQFLFEYFSETQRNKGNFPGRFSGRQFSNSRSEMNVSTLELGDSALYLCASSLEDINTEAFFGQGTRLTVV.

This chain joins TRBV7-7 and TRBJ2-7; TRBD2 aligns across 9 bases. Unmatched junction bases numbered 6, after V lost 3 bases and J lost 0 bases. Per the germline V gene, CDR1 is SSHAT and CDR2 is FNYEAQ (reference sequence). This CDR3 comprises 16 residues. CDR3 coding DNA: TGTGCCAGCAGCTTGGGTAGCGGGGGAGGCTCCTACGAGCAGTACTTC. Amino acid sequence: CASSLGSGGGSYEQYF.